Below, 14 T cell receptor beta chains from the same sample are listed, as sequenced in a study of T cells in Graves' hyperthyroidism and ophthalmopathy (dated by TCRdb to the late 2010s). Library preparation was by multiplex PCR. Sequencing was carried out with an Illumina HiSeq 2000. The TCR beta CDR3 regions were amplified from RNA transcripts. For the first round of RT-PCR on the TCR CDR3, the HTBI primer set was used together with the Qiagen OneStep RT-PCR kit. TCRdb itself trimmed the public reads at Q25 with fastp, ran MiXCR and retained productive beta chains. Duplicate CDR3 protein sequences are folded into a single record with the most common DNA and genes. The sample contains about 110,000 distinct CDR3 sequences, approximately 16% of them found a single time. The ten largest clones capture 40% to 50% of the sample. Sequencing used blood. The receptors here all came from a woman in her forties or fifties with Graves' hyperthyroidism.

A few counts support this clonotype. V and J are TRBV6-1 and TRBJ1-2; 9 bases match TRBD1. Germline loops: CDR1 MNHNS, CDR2 SASEGT. The CDR3 spans 13 residues. Losses at the gene ends were 3 bases for V and 4 bases for J; bases not matched to a gene: 0. CDR3 DNA sequence: TGTGCCAGCAGTGAGGACAGGGGCTATGGCTACACCTTC. This codes for CASSEDRGYGYTF.

This clonotype was seen ten or more times. The junction departs from germline at one end; a sequencing error may be responsible. The genes are TRBV29-1 and TRBJ1-5; D is undetermined. This CDR3 spans 12 amino acids. Germline assignment: CDR1 SQVTM and CDR2 ANQGSEA. The DNA for the CDR3 is TGCAGCGTTGGTGGATACAATCGGCCCCAGCATTTT. This sequence encodes CSVGGYNRPQHF.

Details on this clonotype: This may arise from a read error, as a much more abundant clone is one base away. The chain couples TRBV5-1 to TRBJ2-2, with 7 nucleotides matching TRBD1. The CDR3 loop spans 17 amino acids. Germline-derived CDR1 and CDR2 are SGHRS and YFSETQ. The CDR3 sequence is CDSSFSARQGITGELFF. CDR3 coding DNA: TGCGACAGCAGCTTTAGTGCGAGACAGGGAATCACCGGGGAGCTGTTTTTT.

This clonotype was seen at least ten times. The V gene is TRBV20-1, the J gene TRBJ1-1, with D perhaps matching TRBD1 (5 bases). The germline V gene has CDR1 DFQATT and CDR2 SNEGSKA (reference sequence). The CDR3 extends over 16 amino acids. V was trimmed by 6 bases and J by 2 bases, leaving 22 bases between them. CDR3 sequence reads: CSAASGALGYNTEAFF. CDR3 nucleotides: TGCAGTGCCGCCTCTGGGGCGTTGGGTTATAACACTGAAGCTTTCTTT.

Ten or more counts support this clonotype. CDR3 coding DNA: TGTGCCAGCAGTCCTCCACAAACCATGAACACTGAAGCTTTCTTT. Translating gives CASSPPQTMNTEAFF. The genes are TRBV28 and TRBJ1-1; the D is unclear. This CDR3 is built from 15 residues. The V and J ends lost 5 bases and 0 bases respectively, with 13 bases between them. Germline loops: CDR1 MDHEN, CDR2 SYDVKM.

The V gene is TRBV28, the J gene TRBJ1-6; 9 positions agree with TRBD1. Losses at the gene ends were 5 bases for V and 9 bases for J; bases not matched to a gene: 8. The CDR3 contains 15 residues. Germline loops: CDR1 MDHEN, CDR2 SYDVKM. The DNA for the CDR3 is TGTGCCAGCAGTCGACCGGGACAGGGAGGTTCACCCCTCCACTTT. Translating it yields CASSRPGQGGSPLHF.

This clonotype was seen many times. This rearrangement joins TRBV10-3 to TRBJ1-2, with D hard to call. V lost 11 bases to trimming and J lost 2 bases, with 12 bases between them. CDR1 and CDR2 (germline): ENHRY, SYGVKD. The CDR3 length is 12 residues. Here the CDR3 reads CAVTERNYGYTF. CDR3 DNA: TGTGCCGTAACAGAAAGAAACTATGGCTACACCTTC.

This clonotype appeared many times. The chain links TRBV6-1 to TRBJ2-1, with 7 positions matching TRBD2. Trimming cost V 8 bases and J 1 base; bases outside gene matches: 2. This CDR3 has 13 residues. CDR1 is MNHNS, CDR2 SASEGT, per germline. CDR3 DNA sequence: TGTGCCAGCCGAGCGGGATCCTACAATGAGCAGTTCTTC. Translated, it gives CASRAGSYNEQFF.

In the case of this clonotype: Possible read error: a much larger clone is one base away. The rearrangement uses TRBV28 and TRBJ2-3; 7 bases are a match to TRBD2. CDR1 and CDR2 from the germline V gene are MDHEN and SYDVKM. V dropped 6 bases and J dropped 10; count of bases not matched to a gene: 16. The CDR3 covers 15 residues. In DNA form, the CDR3 reads TGTGCCAGCAGCCTTTTAGGGAGGGCCGGGGATGCGCAGTATTTT. Translated: CASSLLGRAGDAQYF.

This clonotype appeared many times. The chain couples TRBV7-8 to TRBJ2-1; a weak D match, TRBD2 (5 bases). V dropped 8 bases and J dropped 3 bases, with 11 bases sitting between them. CDR3 length: 13 residues. The germline V gene has CDR1 SGHVS and CDR2 FQNEAQ. The CDR3 DNA follows: TGTGCCAGCGTCTCGGGGATCTACAATGAGCAGTTCTTC. Protein product: CASVSGIYNEQFF.

This clonotype was found many times. This chain uses TRBV6-1 with TRBJ1-6; D is undetermined. Germline CDR1 reads MNHNS; CDR2 reads SASEGT. The CDR3 contains 14 residues. Trimming removed 6 bases from V and 6 bases from J, with 12 bases in between. The CDR3 bases are TGTGCCAGCAGCAAGACTTATCCTAATTCACCCCTCCACTTT. This translates into CASSKTYPNSPLHF.

This clonotype has a count of ten or more. The rearrangement links TRBV7-9 to TRBJ2-3; no firm D call. The CDR3 runs 14 residues. Germline V gene data show CDR1 as SEHNR and CDR2 as FQNEAQ (reference sequence). The V gene lost 1 base and the J gene lost 5 bases, with 10 bases spanning the gap. CDR3 loop: CASSLGGALDTQYF. The CDR3, as DNA: TGTGCCAGCAGCTTAGGCGGAGCCCTAGATACGCAGTATTTT.

This clonotype was observed many times. J is TRBJ2-1 and V is TRBV7-9; D not resolved. Germline values: CDR1 SEHNR, CDR2 FQNEAQ (reference sequence). The CDR3 is 13 residues long. Trimming pared 11 bases from V and 0 bases from J, leaving 11 bases between. The CDR3 loop reads CAQKESSYNEQFF. The CDR3 DNA sequence: TGTGCCCAGAAGGAGAGCTCCTACAATGAGCAGTTCTTC. The variable domain in full, completed from reference TRBV7-9 and TRBJ2-1, reads DTGVSQNPRHKITKRGQNVTFRCDPISEHNRLYWYRQTLGQGPEFLTYFQNEAQLEKSRLLSDRFSAERPKGSFSTLEIQRTEQGDSAMYLCAQKESSYNEQFFGPGTRLTVL.

V is TRBV11-3 and J is TRBJ1-1; 9 bases map to TRBD1. The ends lost 7 bases at V and 0 bases at J; junction bases unmatched: 9. The CDR3 sequence is 16 residues long. Per the germline V gene, CDR1 is SGHNT and CDR2 is YENEEA. The CDR3 nucleotides read TGTGCCAGCAATACCCGGACAGGGGCGTTGAACACTGAAGCTTTCTTT. Translated: CASNTRTGALNTEAFF.